The present T cell receptor (beta chain) was sequenced within a study of neurological immune-mediated disorders. This clonotype was observed many times. 5'RACE with 10-nucleotide random UMIs produced the cDNA. TCRdb reprocessed the 5' RACE reads via MiXCR and lists one record per CDR3 protein. This table has tens of thousands of distinct CDR3 sequences, around 2.5% appearing once. This CDR3 region has 14 residues. Trimming stripped 5 bases from V and 3 bases from J, with 11 bases between. From germline, CDR1 is MNHEY and CDR2 SVGEGT. Stored at -80 C, 2 million PBMCs were the source of the unsorted libraries.

Material: PBMCs. The V gene is TRBV6-2 or TRBV6-3, the J gene TRBJ1-5; D may be TRBD1 (6 bases). The TCR was taken from a man between 45 and 60 years old with multiple sclerosis. CDR3 region: CASSARDTNQPQHF. In nucleotides, the CDR3 is TGTGCCAGCAGTGCCCGGGACACCAATCAGCCCCAGCATTTT.